The entry below describes one T cell receptor beta chain. These data come from a study of blood T cell repertoires in COVID-19. In the study overall: The United States, Italy and Spain supplied acute and convalescent COVID-19 samples. Sources were T cells, B-cell-depleted T cells, or PBMCs; the material itself was cDNA or gDNA.

Trimming removed 2 bases from V and 5 bases from J, with 10 bases in between. The germline V gene encodes CDR1 KGHSH and CDR2 LQKENI. The CDR3 runs to 14 residues. Source study methods: The authors estimated nucleated cell counts from reference gene primer amplification. TCRdb keeps only in-frame clones here, not all; method: immunoSEQ multiplex PCR. V and J calls and clone size are copied from that table; D and trimming were computed from the DNA. In the table there are more than 85,000 clones, roughly 92% of which are singletons. The sequenced material came from peripheral blood. The chain has TRBV18 and TRBJ2-1; D is possibly TRBD1 (6 bases). The source is a man between 60 and 75 years old with acute or convalescent COVID-19. The DNA for the CDR3 is TGTGCCAGCTCACCATGGACAGTAAACAATGAGCAGTTCTTC. Translating gives CASSPWTVNNEQFF.